This T cell receptor beta chain appears in the sequencing data of a study of shared clonotypes between healthy human individuals. Turning to the study itself: The cohort had a couple of women and a few men, ages 18 to 49. Study observations and caveats: The naive CD4 repertoires of a few donors were compared, and roughly 5.1% of clonotypes were shared. The study sampled only blood, and tissue repertoires likely differ.

Turning to this clone: Its antigen is not known.

Naive CD8 cells comprised CD45RO-negative, CCR7-positively selected cells, excluding terminally differentiated effector memory CD45RA+ cells. The CDR3 covers 18 residues. Trimming took off 4 bases at V and 0 bases at J, with 20 bases between the two ends. Germline lookup yields CDR1 SGHKS and CDR2 YYEKEE (reference sequence). Each replicate PCR on the sorted subsets used 200 to 250 ng DNA (about 30,000 T cell genomes). This table comes from immunoSEQ multiplex PCR, and its TCRdb copy is limited to in-frame clones, with some not included. Counted here are around 2,000,000 clones, about 93% occurring once; the ten biggest clones make up 1.5% to 2%.

The sequencing sample was made of naive CD8+ T cells from PBMCs. This clonotype was obtained from a man between 18 and 35 years old in good health. Some clones in this sample may be carry-over from other donors' samples. The J gene is TRBJ1-5, the V gene TRBV5-5; no clear D. The CDR3 region has the DNA TGTGCCAGCAGCCCCGGGTCCACAACCCAATATAGCAATCAGCCCCAGCATTTT. Residues: CASSPGSTTQYSNQPQHF.